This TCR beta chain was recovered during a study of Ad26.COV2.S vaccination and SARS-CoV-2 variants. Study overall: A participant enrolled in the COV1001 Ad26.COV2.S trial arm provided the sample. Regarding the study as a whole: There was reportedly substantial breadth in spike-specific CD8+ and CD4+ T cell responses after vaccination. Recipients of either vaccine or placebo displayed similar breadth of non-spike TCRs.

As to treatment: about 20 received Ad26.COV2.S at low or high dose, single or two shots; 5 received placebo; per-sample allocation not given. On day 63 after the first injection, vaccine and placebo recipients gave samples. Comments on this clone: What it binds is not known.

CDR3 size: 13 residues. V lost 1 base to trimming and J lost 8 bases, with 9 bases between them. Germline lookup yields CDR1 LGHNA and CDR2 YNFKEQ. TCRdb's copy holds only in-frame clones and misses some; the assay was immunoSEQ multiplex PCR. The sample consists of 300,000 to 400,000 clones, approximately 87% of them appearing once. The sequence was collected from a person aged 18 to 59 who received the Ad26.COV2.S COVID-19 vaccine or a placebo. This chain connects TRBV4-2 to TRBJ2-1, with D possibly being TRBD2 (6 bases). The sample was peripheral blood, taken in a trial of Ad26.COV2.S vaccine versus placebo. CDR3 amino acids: CASSQAPGDEQFF. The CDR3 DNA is TGTGCCAGCAGCCAAGCTCCGGGGGATGAGCAGTTCTTC.